Described below is a single T cell receptor beta chain sequence and its context. Its cognate antigen is unknown. This record belongs to a study of CD8+ T cells in alopecia areata. As for the study in general: Those treated were given oral tofacitinib at 5 to 10 mg twice daily. Regarding the study as a whole: Scalp and blood samples kept many expanded lesional clones throughout tofacitinib.

Germline trimming cut 5 bases from V and 6 bases from J; bases unmatched to any gene: 13. Germline values: CDR1 PRHDT, CDR2 FYEKMQ (reference sequence). The CDR3 contains 15 residues. Described treatment: oral pan-JAK inhibitor, 5-10 mg twice daily. Extracted RNA was reverse transcribed into cDNA, the sequencing template. Generated by immunoSEQ multiplex PCR, the TCRdb table keeps only in-frame clones and is missing some. The sample holds 150,000 to 200,000 clones, roughly 53% seen once. The receptor was derived from a human donor with alopecia areata. The sequencing used CD8+ T cells sorted from blood, collected at week 24, from a patient treated with tofacitinib. The chain couples TRBV13 to TRBJ2-7; 7 bases map to TRBD1. CDR3 DNA sequence: TGTGCCAGCAGCGCACACGGACAGGCAACGCGCGAGCAGTACTTC. This codes for CASSAHGQATREQYF.